This TCR beta chain was found in a study of shared clonotypes between healthy human individuals. Across the study: Three plates each covered CD4 naive and memory; CD8 naive two, CD8 memory one.

Cells designated naive CD8 were CD45RO-negative and were positively selected for CCR7, with terminally differentiated effector memory CD45RA+ cells excluded. Every donor was a Caucasian adult from Nashville, Tennessee. Whole-study findings and limits: Larger richness was generally estimated for naive than memory subsets. Clonotypes not shared had lower generation probabilities than those common to all four donors.

Concerning this clone: Its target is unknown.

Libraries were prepared by immunoSEQ multiplex PCR; TCRdb keeps only in-frame clonotypes and omits some of them. This table has around 1,900,000 clones, just under 95% appearing once. Sequences were obtained from naive CD8+ T cells from PBMCs. The clonotype originates from a man aged 18 to 30 in good health. Some clones in this sample may be carry-over from other donors' samples.

The CDR3 bases are TGTGCCAGCAGCCCCGCCCTAAATGAGCAGTTCTTC. It is translated as CASSPALNEQFF. The rearrangement uses TRBV11-2 and TRBJ2-1, with D hard to call. Germline V gene lookup returns CDR1 SGHAT and CDR2 FQNNGV. The germline V and J ends were trimmed by 5 bases and 7 bases, with 9 bases remaining between them. The CDR3 length is 12 residues.